These 27 T cell receptor beta chains came from one sample sequenced in a study of OX40 agonist ivuxolimab in advanced cancers. The library came from the immunoSEQ multiplex PCR assay. Here the immuneACCESS table is served through TCRdb, limited to in-frame sequences with V and J called. Missing clones are a known gap in these copies; in checked studies unresolved V genes cover under half, and the rest lacks a known reason. Across this sample there are around 94,000 clones, with about 85% seen only once. Around 4% of the sample belongs to the ten largest clones. The material was CD4+ or CD8+ T cells sorted from blood, obtained in a trial of the OX40 agonist ivuxolimab. These receptors were taken from an adult with an advanced solid tumor such as melanoma, head and neck, liver or kidney cancer.

This clone came up once. This chain connects TRBV19 to TRBJ1-1; maybe TRBD1 (5 bases). Germline lookup yields CDR1 LNHDA and CDR2 SQIVND (reference sequence). V lost 5 bases, J lost 5 bases, and 12 bases lay in between. This CDR3 region has 13 residues. The CDR3 is CASSPRAGTEAFF. The CDR3 region has the DNA TGTGCCAGTAGTCCCCGGGCAGGGACTGAAGCTTTCTTT.

This clone was picked up one time. The rearrangement links TRBV4-1 to TRBJ1-3; D is undetermined. The CDR3 has 17 residues. V was pared by 0 bases and J by 1 base, with 13 bases between. Germline V lookup: CDR1 MGHRA, CDR2 YSYEKL. The DNA of the CDR3 is TGCGCCAGCAGCCAAGAGATCAGGTTTATGTCTGGAAACACCATATATTTT. The encoded protein is CASSQEIRFMSGNTIYF.

This clone showed up just a few times. The chain combines TRBV18 with TRBJ1-3, with D hard to call. This CDR3 region has 15 residues. Germline assignment: CDR1 KGHSH and CDR2 LQKENI. V was shortened by 6 bases and J by 7 bases, with 19 bases between the two germline ends. CDR3 in DNA: TGTGCCAGCTCCTTCGACCGGACCTTAGGGAACACCATATATTTT. Its translation: CASSFDRTLGNTIYF.

The rearrangement joins TRBV5-5 to TRBJ1-4, with 9 bases that match TRBD1. Trimming removed 4 bases from V and 8 bases from J; junction bases left unmatched: 9. The CDR3 is made up of 15 amino acids. CDR1 is SGHKS, CDR2 YYEKEE, per germline (reference sequence). In nucleotides, the CDR3 is TGTGCCAGCAGCCTCCGGGACAGGGTGGTAGAAAAACTGTTTTTT. Its translation is CASSLRDRVVEKLFF. The full variable domain, rest sourced from reference TRBV5-5 and TRBJ1-4, is DAGVTQSPTHLIKTRGQQVTLRCSPISGHKSVSWYQQVLGQGPQFIFQYYEKEERGRGNFPDRFSARQFPNYSSELNVNALLLGDSALYLCASSLRDRVVEKLFFGSGTQLSVL.

The chain employs TRBV2 and TRBJ2-6; the match to TRBD1 covers 7 bases. The CDR3 sequence is 16 residues long. The ends lost 8 bases at V and 1 base at J; junction bases unmatched: 8. Germline assignment: CDR1 SNHLY and CDR2 FYNNEI. CDR3 in amino acids: CASQGTVLSGANVLTF. The CDR3 DNA reads as TGTGCCAGCCAAGGGACAGTTTTATCTGGGGCCAACGTCCTGACTTTC.

The chain links TRBV6-6 to TRBJ2-7; D is uncertain. The CDR3 contains 15 residues. Per germline, CDR1 MNHNY and CDR2 SVGAGI (reference sequence). The V end lost 5 bases, the J end lost 4 bases, and 18 bases lay between the germline ends. CDR3 amino acids: CASSLGRWPEYEQYF. In DNA form, the CDR3 reads TGTGCCAGCAGTCTAGGTAGGTGGCCTGAGTACGAGCAGTACTTC.

The chain has TRBV20-1 and TRBJ2-3; D ambiguous. V lost 3 bases and J 1 base, leaving 2 bases between the germline ends. The CDR3 spans 11 residues. Germline V CDR1 and CDR2: DFQATT, SNEGSKA (reference sequence). The CDR3 DNA follows: TGCAGTGCTAGCGGCACAGATACGCAGTATTTT. Translation gives CSASGTDTQYF.

The rearrangement links TRBV5-4 to TRBJ2-7; the match to TRBD2 covers 7 bases. V dropped 5 bases and J dropped 0; count of bases not matched to a gene: 5. Germline loops: CDR1 SGHNT, CDR2 YYREEE (reference sequence). This CDR3 spans 14 amino acids. Written as DNA, the CDR3 is TGTGCCAGCAGTCGCAGCGGGACCTCCTACGAGCAGTACTTC. As protein: CASSRSGTSYEQYF.

This chain connects TRBV19 to TRBJ2-3, with D perhaps matching TRBD1 (5 bases). Germline V lookup: CDR1 LNHDA, CDR2 SQIVND (reference sequence). The V gene lost 3 bases and the J gene lost 5 bases, with 12 bases spanning the gap. This CDR3 contains 14 residues. The CDR3 here is CASSILSGKDTQYF. The CDR3 DNA reads TGTGCCAGTAGTATTCTTTCAGGGAAAGATACGCAGTATTTT.

The chain carries TRBV6-5 and TRBJ1-5, with D tentatively TRBD1 (5 bases). The germline V gene has CDR1 MNHEY and CDR2 SVGAGI. The CDR3 sequence is 13 residues long. The V and J ends lost 6 bases and 6 bases respectively, with 12 bases between them. The CDR3 DNA is TGTGCCAGCAGCCCAAGGGGTATTCAGCCCCAGCATTTT. It codes for CASSPRGIQPQHF.

The chain combines TRBV6-6 with TRBJ2-2; no definite D call. The length of the CDR3 is 14 residues. V lost 2 bases and J lost 2, with 6 bases in between. CDR1 is MNHNY and CDR2 is SVGAGI in the germline V gene (reference sequence). The CDR3, as DNA: TGTGCCAGCAGTTACGCGCCTAACACCGGGGAGCTGTTTTTT. Protein sequence: CASSYAPNTGELFF.

Written as DNA, the CDR3 is TGTGCCAGCAGACGACAGGGCCTCTCCTACAATGAGCAGTTCTTC. Its protein is CASRRQGLSYNEQFF. The chain couples TRBV6-6 to TRBJ2-1; TRBD1 matches 7 bases. Germline V CDR1 and CDR2: MNHNY, SVGAGI (reference sequence). This CDR3 is 15 amino acids long. The V segment lost 6 bases and the J segment 0 bases; nucleotides outside the gene matches: 5.

The J gene is TRBJ2-5, the V gene TRBV30; 9 positions agree with TRBD2. The CDR3 is made up of 15 amino acids. The junction had 10 bases not matched to a gene; V was cut back by 3 bases and J by 5 bases. Germline CDR1 GTSNPN, CDR2 SVGIG (reference sequence). CDR3 loop: CAWSSAGGSWETQYF. CDR3 bases: TGTGCCTGGAGCAGTGCGGGAGGGAGTTGGGAGACCCAGTACTTC.

The J gene is TRBJ1-1, the V gene TRBV11-3, with D uncertain. Trimming pared 5 bases from V and 1 base from J, leaving 14 bases between. CDR1 SGHNT and CDR2 YENEEA come from the germline V gene. The CDR3 length is 15 residues. CDR3 region: CASSPLSSENTEAFF. In DNA, the CDR3 is TGTGCCAGCAGCCCTCTCTCTAGCGAGAACACTGAAGCTTTCTTT.

This clone appeared a single time. The chain carries TRBV19 and TRBJ2-6; D is ambiguous. The CDR3 covers 13 residues. V lost 6 bases to trimming and J lost 2 bases, with 5 bases between them. Looked up from germline, CDR1 is LNHDA and CDR2 is SQIVND (reference sequence). The CDR3 sequence: CASRRPGANVLTF. CDR3 nucleotide sequence: TGTGCCAGTAGACGACCTGGGGCCAACGTCCTGACTTTC.

This sequence joins TRBV15 and TRBJ2-3, with 12 bases identical to TRBD2. The V and J ends lost 8 bases and 2 bases, in that order; junction bases with no gene match: 8. The germline V gene has CDR1 LNHNV and CDR2 YYDKDF (reference sequence). CDR3 size: 16 residues. The CDR3 DNA reads as TGTGCCACCGAACAGGGGACTAGCGGGCTCACAGATACGCAGTATTTT. As protein: CATEQGTSGLTDTQYF.

The chain joins TRBV20-1 to TRBJ1-2; D remains unclear. Trimming pared 3 bases from V and 8 bases from J, leaving 10 bases between. Germline loops: CDR1 DFQATT, CDR2 SNEGSKA (reference sequence). The CDR3 totals 11 residues. The CDR3 is CSARVDNGYTF. As DNA, the CDR3 is TGCAGTGCTAGGGTCGACAACGGCTACACCTTC.

This chain links TRBV28 with TRBJ2-7, with D perhaps TRBD1 or TRBD2 (6 bases each). This CDR3 comprises 19 residues. V gave up 5 bases and J gave up 4 bases, with 30 bases separating them. The germline V gene encodes CDR1 MDHEN and CDR2 SYDVKM. The CDR3 loop reads CASSPFSLSVWTAGYEQYF. DNA for the CDR3: TGTGCCAGCAGTCCTTTTAGCCTCTCCGTCTGGACAGCGGGTTACGAGCAGTACTTC.

This chain joins TRBV30 and TRBJ2-7; 7 positions agree with TRBD1. With 5 bases clipped from V and 3 bases from J, the junction kept 1 base outside the gene matches. The CDR3 is made up of 11 amino acids. The V gene's germline CDR1 is GTSNPN and CDR2 SVGIG (reference sequence). The CDR3: CAWGDSYEQYF. CDR3 nucleotide sequence: TGTGCCTGGGGGGACAGCTACGAGCAGTACTTC.

The genes are TRBV28 and TRBJ2-5; D is perhaps TRBD2 (5 bases). Germline values: CDR1 MDHEN, CDR2 SYDVKM. The V end was cut by 4 bases, the J end by 7 bases, with 7 bases between. This CDR3 is built from 11 residues. The CDR3 loop reads CASSSRGTQYF. CDR3 coding DNA: TGTGCCAGCAGTTCCCGGGGGACCCAGTACTTC.

J is TRBJ2-2 and V is TRBV21-1; the D call in the table, TRBD2, was not verified against the DNA. TRBV21-1 is deemed a pseudogene. The CDR3 contains 14 residues. The CDR3 region is CASMGGGNTGELFF. CDR3 in DNA: TGTGCCAGTATGGGGGGTGGTAACACCGGGGAGCTGTTTTTT.

The chain joins TRBV19 to TRBJ2-5; maybe TRBD2 (5 bases). The J call may be incorrect, as the DNA end agrees better with TRBJ2-7. CDR3 size: 12 residues. The germline gives CDR1 LNHDA, CDR2 SQIVND (reference sequence). The CDR3 sequence: CASSIPGDEQYF. CDR3 sequence (DNA): TGTGCCAGTAGTATACCCGGGGACGAGCAGTACTTC.

The rearrangement uses TRBV11-3 and TRBJ2-6; D ambiguous. Per the germline V gene, CDR1 is SGHNT and CDR2 is YENEEA. The CDR3 is made up of 14 amino acids. V gave up 3 bases and J gave up 7 bases, with 10 bases separating them. The CDR3 loop is CASSFSYPANVLTF. In DNA, the CDR3 is TGTGCCAGCAGCTTCAGCTACCCTGCCAACGTCCTGACTTTC.

V gene TRBV6-5 combines with J gene TRBJ2-3; tentatively, D is TRBD2 (6 bases). Trimming cost V 5 bases and J 6 bases, with 12 bases left between them. CDR1 and CDR2 (germline): MNHEY, SVGAGI. This CDR3 contains 13 residues. The CDR3 spells CASSVPLADTQYF. CDR3 sequence (DNA): TGTGCCAGCAGTGTCCCTCTAGCGGATACGCAGTATTTT.

The chain joins TRBV9 to TRBJ2-6, with 7 bases fitting TRBD1. Germline V lookup: CDR1 SGDLS, CDR2 YYNGEE. The CDR3 length is 17 residues. Unmatched junction bases numbered 7, after V lost 4 bases and J lost 0 bases. CDR3 in amino acids: CASSPPPGGSGANVLTF. The CDR3 DNA sequence: TGTGCCAGCAGCCCCCCCCCAGGGGGCTCTGGGGCCAACGTCCTGACTTTC. The full variable domain, in which reference TRBV9 and TRBJ2-6 provide the parts outside the CDR3, is DSGVTQTPKHLITATGQRVTLRCSPRSGDLSVYWYQQSLDQGLQFLIQYYNGEERAKGNILERFSAQQFPDLHSELNLSSLELGDSALYFCASSPPPGGSGANVLTFGAGSRLTVL.

The rearrangement joins TRBV2 to TRBJ2-7; D unclear. The CDR3 is 14 amino acids. CDR1 and CDR2 from the germline V gene are SNHLY and FYNNEI. The V and J ends lost 5 bases and 2 bases respectively, with 13 bases between them. The CDR3 sequence is CASSQAHSTYEQYF. The CDR3, as DNA: TGTGCCAGCAGTCAGGCGCATTCAACCTACGAGCAGTACTTC.

This chain joins TRBV30 and TRBJ1-6; D call uncertain. With 1 base removed from V and 7 bases from J, the gap between germline ends came to 8 bases. Germline V CDR1 and CDR2: GTSNPN, SVGIG (reference sequence). This CDR3 spans 13 amino acids. CDR3 protein: CAWSALGNSPLHF. The CDR3 coding sequence is TGTGCCTGGAGTGCCTTGGGGAATTCACCCCTCCACTTT. Filled out from reference TRBV30 and TRBJ1-6, the complete variable domain reads SQTIHQWPATLVQPVGSPLSLECTVEGTSNPNLYWYRQAAGRGLQLLFYSVGIGQISSEVPQNLSASRPQDRQFILSSKKLLLSDSGFYLCAWSALGNSPLHFGNGTRLTVT.